Following are 24 T cell receptor beta chains from one sample sequenced in a study of lymphopenia after photon versus proton radiotherapy (dated by TCRdb to between 2018 and 2021). The library was made by the immunoSEQ multiplex PCR assay. In its TCRdb copy, this immuneACCESS table keeps in-frame sequences only and misses some clones. Where compared with another copy, unresolved V genes explain less than half of these, and the others have no known cause. The sample yields 4,900 or so clones; 70% to 90% were counted once. The ten largest account for around a quarter of the sample. This material consisted of peripheral blood, taken from a patient treated with photon-based radiotherapy. These receptor sequences come from an elderly man with cholangiocarcinoma.

Relative to its sample, this clone is large. The chain links TRBV27 to TRBJ1-1, with D maybe TRBD1 (6 bases). The CDR3 totals 16 residues. Germline CDR1 MNHEY, CDR2 SMNVEV (reference sequence). Between the trimmed V and J ends, which lost 4 bases and 0 bases, there was a span of 15 bases. The CDR3 DNA reads as TGTGCCAGCAGTTCCTACAGGGAGAACTTGAACACTGAAGCTTTCTTT. It translates to CASSSYRENLNTEAFF.

The chain carries TRBV5-4 and TRBJ1-4; 10 nucleotides match TRBD1. There are 16 residues in the CDR3. Germline V CDR1 and CDR2: SGHNT, YYREEE (reference sequence). J gave up 3 bases and V 4 bases, and 6 bases lay outside the gene matches. CDR3 in amino acids: CASSAGTGASNEKLFF. The CDR3 DNA reads TGTGCCAGCAGCGCTGGGACAGGGGCATCTAATGAAAAACTGTTTTTT.

CDR3 DNA sequence: TGTGCCAGCTCACCGTCCGGGCAAACACGGAACACTGAAGCTTTCTTT. It codes for CASSPSGQTRNTEAFF. J is TRBJ1-1 and V is TRBV18; D is unclear. The CDR3 extends over 16 amino acids. V lost 3 bases and J 1 base, leaving 15 bases between the germline ends. CDR1 KGHSH and CDR2 LQKENI come from the germline V gene.

This chain uses TRBV27 with TRBJ1-2; perhaps TRBD1 as D (5 bases). Germline values: CDR1 MNHEY, CDR2 SMNVEV (reference sequence). Trimming took off 10 bases at V and 2 bases at J, with 14 bases between the two ends. The CDR3 loop spans 13 amino acids. CDR3 coding DNA: TGTGCCACCACAGGACCACCAAACTATGGCTACACCTTC. Residues: CATTGPPNYGYTF.

The chain uses TRBV7-2 and TRBJ1-2; D possibly corresponds to TRBD1 (5 bases). This CDR3 has 14 residues. V was clipped by 5 bases and J by 7 bases, with 17 bases between them. The germline V gene has CDR1 SGHTA and CDR2 FQGNSA. The CDR3 reads CASSKRGGESGYTF. The CDR3 bases are TGTGCCAGCAGCAAAAGGGGCGGGGAAAGTGGCTACACCTTC.

The V call is TRBV27, the J call TRBJ2-3, with D hard to call. Germline CDR1 and CDR2: MNHEY and SMNVEV (reference sequence). This CDR3 has 17 amino acids. V was clipped by 5 bases and J by 0 bases, with 18 bases between them. The CDR3: CASSPQTRVLSTDTQYF. The CDR3, as DNA: TGTGCCAGCAGTCCCCAGACAAGGGTCCTTAGCACAGATACGCAGTATTTT.

V is TRBV7-8 and J is TRBJ2-7; 7 nucleotides align to TRBD2. V was pared by 6 bases and J by 3 bases, with 14 bases of the junction left unmatched. The CDR3 runs 16 residues. Per the germline V gene, CDR1 is SGHVS and CDR2 is FQNEAQ. The CDR3 spells CASSHSPGREGYEQYF. CDR3 nucleotide sequence: TGTGCCAGCAGTCATTCGCCGGGCAGGGAGGGCTACGAGCAGTACTTC.

The chain recombines TRBV5-4 with TRBJ2-1; D is possibly TRBD2 (6 bases). The CDR3 length is 15 residues. The V gene's germline CDR1 is SGHNT and CDR2 YYREEE (reference sequence). V was pared by 5 bases and J by 9 bases, with 21 bases between. CDR3 sequence reads: CASRGVASATGEQFF. The CDR3 coding sequence is TGTGCCAGCAGGGGGGTGGCTAGCGCCACCGGTGAGCAGTTCTTC.

The rearrangement joins TRBV7-8 to TRBJ1-4, with a tentative D call TRBD1 (5 bases). The CDR3 is 14 residues long. V was shortened by 3 bases and J by 6 bases, with 11 bases between the two germline ends. CDR1 and CDR2 from the germline V gene are SGHVS and FQNEAQ. The CDR3 nucleotides read TGTGCCAGCAGCTTGCGCAGGGAGGATGAAAAACTGTTTTTT. Translation gives CASSLRREDEKLFF.

The chain is built from TRBV10-3 and TRBJ2-1; TRBD2 matches at 14 bases. CDR3 size: 16 residues. The V segment lost 7 bases and the J segment 5 bases; nucleotides outside the gene matches: 7. Germline assignment: CDR1 ENHRY and CDR2 SYGVKD. In DNA form, the CDR3 reads TGTGCCATCACCAGACTAGCGGGGGGGGTTAACAATGAGCAGTTCTTC. As protein: CAITRLAGGVNNEQFF.

The chain has TRBV7-2 and TRBJ1-2, with 7 bases identical to TRBD1. Trimming cost V 5 bases and J 3 bases; bases outside gene matches: 6. CDR3 length equals 14 residues. Germline V gives CDR1 SGHTA, CDR2 FQGNSA. CDR3: CASSRYRGDYGYTF. CDR3 bases: TGTGCCAGCAGCAGATACAGGGGCGACTATGGCTACACCTTC.

The CDR3 region is CASSESVTDTQYF. DNA for the CDR3: TGTGCCAGCAGTGAATCCGTAACAGATACGCAGTATTTT. The chain recombines TRBV2 with TRBJ2-3; D uncertain. Germline CDR1 and CDR2: SNHLY and FYNNEI. The V gene lost 2 bases and the J gene lost 3 bases, with 6 bases spanning the gap. This CDR3 has 13 residues.

This clone is labeled medium-sized. The CDR3 bases are TGTGCCAGCAGCTCTGAGGGGGGGAGGAACACTGAAGCTTTCTTT. It specifies CASSSEGGRNTEAFF. V usage is TRBV7-2 and J usage is TRBJ1-1, with D perhaps TRBD1 (6 bases). The germline V and J ends were trimmed by 4 bases and 1 base, with 13 bases remaining between them. Looked up from germline, CDR1 is SGHTA and CDR2 is FQGNSA. CDR3 length: 15 residues.

The chain uses TRBV5-1 and TRBJ1-6, with TRBD1 identical over 11 bases. Germline CDR1 is SGHRS and CDR2 is YFSETQ. J was trimmed by 9 bases and V by 5 bases; bases with no gene match: 7. The CDR3 loop spans 15 amino acids. As DNA, the CDR3 is TGCGCCAGCAGACTTGGACAGGGGGCAAGTTCACCCCTCCACTTT. This encodes CASRLGQGASSPLHF.

The rearrangement uses TRBV19 and TRBJ2-1, with D unclear. This CDR3 region has 14 residues. Germline CDR1 reads LNHDA; CDR2 reads SQIVND (reference sequence). The germline V and J ends were trimmed by 5 bases and 8 bases, with 16 bases remaining between them. The CDR3 reads CASSVEIVIHEQFF. The CDR3 DNA follows: TGTGCCAGTAGTGTGGAGATCGTAATCCATGAGCAGTTCTTC.

The rearrangement uses TRBV7-9 and TRBJ1-5; no definite D call. This CDR3 contains 14 residues. Germline CDR1 SEHNR, CDR2 FQNEAQ (reference sequence). V lost 4 bases, J lost 5 bases, and 12 bases lay in between. CDR3 residues: CASSSLTNDQPQHF. Here the CDR3 DNA reads TGTGCCAGCAGCTCCTTGACAAATGATCAGCCCCAGCATTTT.

CDR3 residues: CASSLGQGSEQYF. In DNA form, the CDR3 reads TGTGCCAGCAGCTTAGGCCAGGGGTCCGAGCAGTACTTC. The chain combines TRBV13 with TRBJ2-7; weak D call: TRBD1 (6 bases). Per the germline V gene, CDR1 is PRHDT and CDR2 is FYEKMQ (reference sequence). Trimming cost V 0 bases and J 6 bases, with 9 bases left between them. This CDR3 region has 13 residues.

This clone was observed a handful of times. The rearrangement uses TRBV5-1 and TRBJ2-5; 9 nucleotides line up with TRBD1. This CDR3 region has 15 residues. V lost 4 bases, J lost 2 bases, and 6 bases stayed unmatched. Germline CDR1 SGHRS, CDR2 YFSETQ. CDR3 bases: TGCGCCAGCAGCGGGGGGACAGGGAGACAAGAGACCCAGTACTTC. Translating gives CASSGGTGRQETQYF.

J is TRBJ1-5 and V is TRBV28; a weak D match, TRBD1 (6 bases). V was trimmed by 2 bases and J by 5 bases, leaving 10 bases between them. This CDR3 contains 14 residues. Looked up from germline, CDR1 is MDHEN and CDR2 is SYDVKM. The CDR3 coding sequence is TGTGCCAGCAGTTTAGGACAGTTTCATCAGCCCCAGCATTTT. It codes for CASSLGQFHQPQHF. Full variable domain (rest looked up from reference TRBV28 and TRBJ1-5): DVKVTQSSRYLVKRTGEKVFLECVQDMDHENMFWYRQDPGLGLRLIYFSYDVKMKEKGDIPEGYSVSREKKERFSLILESASTNQTSMYLCASSLGQFHQPQHFGDGTRLSIL.

This clone appeared once. V usage is TRBV28 and J usage is TRBJ2-7, with D possibly matching TRBD1 (6 bases). V dropped 6 bases and J dropped 4 bases, with 16 bases sitting between them. Germline CDR1 MDHEN, CDR2 SYDVKM. The CDR3 has 14 residues. CDR3 coding DNA: TGTGCCAGCAGGCCCCCCCAACAGGGTTACGAGCAGTACTTC. Translation: CASRPPQQGYEQYF.

The chain combines TRBV7-8 with TRBJ2-7; no clear D. V lost 1 base, J lost 4 bases, and 5 bases lay in between. The CDR3 spans 12 residues. CDR1 is SGHVS, CDR2 FQNEAQ, per germline. The CDR3 sequence: CASSLGAYEQYF. The CDR3 nucleotides are TGTGCCAGCAGCTTAGGGGCGTACGAGCAGTACTTC.

This chain uses TRBV5-7 with TRBJ1-2, with D uncertain. TRBV5-7 is given ORF status, its function remaining uncertain. CDR3 length: 12 amino acids. The ends were cut back, 0 bases at V and 8 bases at J, with 8 bases in the middle. The CDR3 reads CASSLDKSGYTF. CDR3 coding DNA: TGTGCCAGCAGCTTGGACAAATCGGGCTACACCTTC.

This rearrangement joins TRBV28 to TRBJ1-4; possibly TRBD1 for D (5 bases). Trimming pared 2 bases from V and 5 bases from J, leaving 15 bases between. The germline V gene has CDR1 MDHEN and CDR2 SYDVKM. This CDR3 comprises 16 residues. The CDR3 reads CASSLGLRDYNEKLFF. Written as DNA, the CDR3 is TGTGCCAGCAGTTTAGGCTTAAGGGACTACAATGAAAAACTGTTTTTT.

V usage is TRBV7-2 and J usage is TRBJ1-5, with TRBD1 matching over 9 bases. This CDR3 has 18 amino acids. Germline CDR1 is SGHTA and CDR2 is FQGNSA. V was pared by 5 bases and J by 2 bases, with 13 bases of the junction left unmatched. The chain's CDR3 is CASSESLQGAEGNQPQHF. The DNA of the CDR3 is TGTGCCAGCAGCGAATCTTTACAGGGGGCGGAGGGCAATCAGCCCCAGCATTTT.